This TCR beta chain was identified in a study of regulatory T cells in long-lasting Graves disease. Time point in this sample: newly diagnosed GD, antithyroid drugs for less than 3 months. Scientists built the TCR library using RNA that was extracted from PBMCs. The CDR3 totals 16 residues. Germline V gene lookup returns CDR1 SGHVS and CDR2 FNYEAQ. Germline trimming cut 5 bases from V and 0 bases from J; bases unmatched to any gene: 4. Comment on this clonotype: A much more abundant neighbour one base away suggests this may be a read error.

CDR3-region Arm-PCR and iRepertoire HTBI primers produced the TCR beta libraries. TCRdb processed the multiplex PCR reads anew with MiXCR; each CDR3 protein has one entry. The table has about 610,000 distinct CDR3 sequences, about 16% seen once. The data also belong to a second study, concerning T cells in Graves' hyperthyroidism and ophthalmopathy. From that second work: A 13 V-J model separated ophthalmopathy from stable hyperthyroidism.

The receptor's source is a man in his late teens or twenties with Graves disease. This chain connects TRBV7-6 to TRBJ2-2, with 9 positions matching TRBD1. The starting material was peripheral blood mononuclear cells (PBMCs), obtained at new diagnosis, from a patient treated with antithyroid drugs. In nucleotides, the CDR3 is TGTGCCAGCAGCAACTGGACAGGGGCGAACACCGGGGAGCTGTTTTTT. This sequence encodes CASSNWTGANTGELFF.